Listed below are T cell receptor beta chains from one sample, sequenced in a study of shared clonotypes between healthy human individuals. TCRdb's table, derived via immunoSEQ multiplex PCR, lists solely in-frame clones and lacks some. This table has over 2,000,000 clones, around 95% appearing once. The specimen was naive CD8+ T cells from PBMCs. These TCRs come from a man aged 18 to 35 in good health. Some clones in this sample may be carry-over from other donors' samples. CDR3s include the opening cysteine and the closing phenylalanine or tryptophan. Fields, in order: D gene, clone size, J gene, V gene, CDR3 protein, CDR3 DNA. A D gene is named only where the DNA matches it firmly. Clone size is not always given. Where it is, it says once, few, many or a class for expanded clones.

>NA|NA|TRBJ2-1|TRBV27
CASSSAGASSYNEQFF
TGTGCCAGCAGTTCTGCAGGCGCCAGCTCCTACAATGAGCAGTTCTTC
>TRBD2|NA|TRBJ2-2|TRBV29-1
CSFRGRAGELFF
TGCAGCTTTCGGGGGAGGGCCGGGGAGCTGTTTTTT
>TRBD2|NA|TRBJ2-7|TRBV11-2
CASSSGVLAGASYEQYF
TGTGCCAGCAGCTCTGGCGTGCTAGCGGGGGCCTCCTACGAGCAGTACTTC
>NA|NA|TRBJ1-1|TRBV5-8
CASSLAGGKGTEAFF
TGTGCCAGCAGCTTGGCTGGCGGAAAGGGGACTGAAGCTTTCTTT
>NA|NA|TRBJ1-4|TRBV28
CASSPLEGFDEKLFF
TGTGCCAGCAGTCCCTTAGAGGGTTTCGATGAAAAACTGTTTTTT
>NA|NA|TRBJ2-3|TRBV13
CASSLAGAFSDTQYF
TGTGCCAGCAGCTTAGCGGGAGCGTTTTCAGATACGCAGTATTTT
>NA|NA|TRBJ2-1|TRBV4-3
CASSQAVGGLYYNEQFF
TGCGCCAGCAGCCAAGCGGTGGGGGGGCTGTACTACAATGAGCAGTTCTTC
>TRBD1|NA|TRBJ2-7|TRBV6-5
CASSYSTGQSSYEQYF
TGTGCCAGCAGTTACTCTACGGGACAGAGCTCCTACGAGCAGTACTTC
>NA|NA|TRBJ1-5|TRBV4-1
CASSLTGGSKYSNQPQHF
TGCGCCAGCAGCCTGACTGGAGGGTCGAAATATAGCAATCAGCCCCAGCATTTT
>NA|NA|TRBJ1-5|TRBV6-6
CASRPGYSNQPQHF
TGTGCCAGCAGACCGGGTTATAGCAATCAGCCCCAGCATTTT
>NA|NA|TRBJ1-2|TRBV2
CASSETTGPQRGGYTF
TGTGCCAGCAGTGAAACGACGGGCCCACAACGGGGTGGCTACACCTTC
>NA|NA|TRBJ1-2|TRBV25-1
CASSWTANYGYTF
TGTGCCAGCAGCTGGACGGCAAACTATGGCTACACCTTC
>NA|NA|TRBJ2-7|TRBV5-5
CASSSKAGMEVYEQYF
TGTGCCAGCAGCTCAAAGGCCGGAATGGAGGTCTACGAGCAGTACTTC
>NA|NA|TRBJ2-1|TRBV7-9
CASSIQIDPADEQFF
TGTGCCAGCAGCATCCAAATAGACCCGGCCGATGAGCAGTTCTTC
>NA|NA|TRBJ2-3|TRBV28
CASSFQTHSTDTQYF
TGTGCCAGCAGTTTCCAGACACATAGCACAGATACGCAGTATTTT
>NA|NA|TRBJ1-2|TRBV29-1
CSVAGTTHYGDYTF
TGCAGCGTCGCTGGGACAACCCACTATGGCGACTACACCTTC
>NA|NA|TRBJ2-2|TRBV29-1
CSALGGPKGGELFF
TGCAGCGCCCTCGGAGGGCCCAAGGGCGGGGAGCTGTTTTTT
>NA|NA|TRBJ2-5|TRBV15
CATSRDLAQGETQYF
TGTGCCACCAGCAGAGATTTGGCACAGGGAGAGACCCAGTACTTC
>TRBD1|once|TRBJ1-3|TRBV12-5
CASGLDRGPGNTIYF
TGTGCTAGTGGTTTGGACAGGGGGCCTGGAAACACCATATATTTT
>NA|NA|TRBJ1-1|TRBV6-5
CASSYSRQGMGTEAFF
TGTGCCAGCAGTTACTCGAGGCAGGGGATGGGCACTGAAGCTTTCTTT
>NA|NA|TRBJ2-7|TRBV29-1
CSARVGLYEQYF
TGCAGCGCTCGAGTGGGCCTGTACGAGCAGTACTTC
>NA|NA|TRBJ1-5|TRBV7-8
CASSTFPQGGNQPQHF
TGTGCCAGCAGCACTTTCCCCCAGGGCGGCAATCAGCCCCAGCATTTT
>TRBD2|NA|TRBJ2-5|TRBV4-2
CASSPGLAGGLQETQYF
TGTGCCAGCAGCCCCGGACTAGCGGGAGGATTACAAGAGACCCAGTACTTC
>NA|once|TRBJ1-5|TRBV27
CASSSLKSGNQPQHF
TGTGCCAGCAGTTCCCTAAAATCAGGGAATCAGCCCCAGCATTTT
>NA|NA|TRBJ2-2|TRBV5-3
CARSFLGRSEHTGELFF
TGTGCCAGAAGCTTTTTAGGTAGATCAGAGCACACCGGGGAGCTGTTTTTT